The 28 T cell receptor beta chains presented below share a single source sample, sequenced in a study of T cell repertoires in cytomegalovirus infection. MiXCR was run by TCRdb on the reads, yielding one entry per CDR3 protein. Of roughly 630,000 distinct CDR3 sequences listed, around 24% were seen once; the top ten hold around 8%. Sequencing was carried out using CD8+ T cells from PBMCs. These receptors were obtained from a human donor in good health (CMV status not recorded). Some clones in this sample may be carry-over from other donors' samples.

This clonotype was found many times. The chain combines TRBV4-3 with TRBJ1-1, with 7 bases matching TRBD1. The trim removed 4 bases at V and 0 bases at J, leaving 8 bases unmatched. The CDR3 is made up of 16 amino acids. Germline values: CDR1 LGHNA, CDR2 YSLEER. The CDR3 DNA reads as TGCGCCAGCAGCCCCGGGACAGCAATATTGAACACTGAAGCTTTCTTT. Encoded protein: CASSPGTAILNTEAFF.

This clonotype was seen many times. This chain links TRBV6-2 or TRBV6-3 with TRBJ2-1; 13 bases fit TRBD2. Per germline, CDR1 MNHEY and CDR2 SVGEGT. V shed 2 bases, J shed 7 bases, and the junction held 5 bases outside the gene matches. The CDR3 totals 16 residues. In DNA form, the CDR3 reads TGTGCCAGCAGTTACGGGACTAGCGGGGTGCGGAATGAGCAGTTCTTC. Protein product: CASSYGTSGVRNEQFF.

This clonotype was counted a few times. The genes are TRBV7-2 and TRBJ2-1; possible D gene TRBD1, 6 bases. The CDR3 covers 16 residues. Germline CDR1 reads SGHTA; CDR2 reads FQGNSA. V was pared by 5 bases and J by 6 bases, with 20 bases between. DNA of the CDR3: TGTGCCAGCAGCACACCCGGGACACTCGTTGGCAATGAGCAGTTCTTC. Protein: CASSTPGTLVGNEQFF.

Turning to this clonotype: Being one base from a much bigger clone, this may be a read error. V and J are TRBV28 and TRBJ2-5, with a possible D match to TRBD1 (5 bases). Germline V gene lookup returns CDR1 MDHEN and CDR2 SYDVKM. The length of the CDR3 is 15 residues. The CDR3 loop reads CAGSPLTDARETQYF. DNA of the CDR3: TGTGCCGGCAGTCCATTGACAGACGCCCGGGAGACCCAGTACTTC.

The chain couples TRBV13 to TRBJ2-7; no reliable D call. V was pared by 0 bases and J by 5 bases, with 8 bases between. The CDR3 is 13 residues long. The germline CDR1 and CDR2 sequences are PRHDT and FYEKMQ (reference sequence). The CDR3 protein is CASSLGQRDEQYF. The CDR3 coding sequence is TGTGCCAGCAGCTTAGGACAGCGAGACGAGCAGTACTTC.

This chain uses TRBV28 with TRBJ2-7, with 11 bases aligning to TRBD1. CDR1 and CDR2 from the germline V gene are MDHEN and SYDVKM. Trimming took 5 bases from V and 2 from J; bases not matched to a gene: 2. This CDR3 has 14 residues. In DNA, the CDR3 is TGTGCCAGCAGTCCGGACAGGGGGCCCTACGAGCAGTACGTC. This sequence encodes CASSPDRGPYEQYV.

The rearrangement uses TRBV2 and TRBJ2-7; D might be TRBD1 (6 bases). From germline, CDR1 is SNHLY and CDR2 FYNNEI. The V end was cut by 1 base, the J end by 3 bases, with 10 bases between. The CDR3 consists of 14 residues. The CDR3 nucleotides read TGTGCCAGCAGTGAAGATTTCAGGGGCTACGAGCAGTACTTC. Amino acid sequence: CASSEDFRGYEQYF.

The CDR3 nucleotides read TGTGCCAGCAGCTTAAAGGCAAATGAAGCTTTCTTT. This sequence encodes CASSLKANEAFF. This chain joins TRBV7-9 and TRBJ1-1; D ambiguous. The germline V gene has CDR1 SEHNR and CDR2 FQNEAQ (reference sequence). Trimming left V 2 bases short and J 7 bases short, with 8 bases between. The CDR3 is made up of 12 amino acids.

This clonotype came up a few times. This sequence joins TRBV7-6 and TRBJ1-2, with TRBD1 matching over 7 bases. V lost 4 bases to trimming and J lost 7 bases; unmatched junction nucleotides: 6. Germline V lookup: CDR1 SGHVS, CDR2 FNYEAQ. This CDR3 comprises 13 residues. The CDR3: CASSSQDRSGYTF. Written as DNA, the CDR3 is TGTGCCAGCAGCTCCCAGGACAGGTCTGGCTACACCTTC.

The V gene is TRBV29-1, the J gene TRBJ2-7; 8 bases agree with TRBD1. The CDR3 length is 13 residues. The germline CDR1 and CDR2 sequences are SQVTM and ANQGSEA. V dropped 3 bases and J dropped 6; count of bases not matched to a gene: 7. The CDR3 is CSVEWGTGGEQYF. CDR3 nucleotides: TGCAGCGTTGAGTGGGGCACAGGGGGCGAGCAGTACTTC.

This clonotype has a handful of counts. The CDR3 nucleotides are TGTGCCACCAGCAGAGCCCCCACCCGGGAACTGGGTTTCAATCAGCCCCAGCATTTT. Amino acids: CATSRAPTRELGFNQPQHF. V usage is TRBV15 and J usage is TRBJ1-5; D is unclear. The CDR3 has 19 amino acids. The germline V gene encodes CDR1 LNHNV and CDR2 YYDKDF (reference sequence). The V gene lost 1 base and the J gene lost 3 bases, with 22 bases spanning the gap.

This clonotype was found many times. The rearrangement links TRBV27 to TRBJ2-3; D ambiguous. This CDR3 is 14 amino acids long. Looked up from germline, CDR1 is MNHEY and CDR2 is SMNVEV (reference sequence). The V end was cut by 3 bases, the J end by 4 bases, with 11 bases between. CDR3 DNA sequence: TGTGCCAGCAGTTTCATACTCCTCCCAGATACGCAGTATTTT. Translating it yields CASSFILLPDTQYF.

V is TRBV29-1 and J is TRBJ2-7; no definite D call. The length of the CDR3 is 12 residues. V lost 3 bases and J 0 bases, leaving 6 bases between the germline ends. Looked up from germline, CDR1 is SQVTM and CDR2 is ANQGSEA. CDR3 bases: TGCAGCGTTGAGTTGAGCTCCTACGAGCAGTACTTC. Its translation is CSVELSSYEQYF.

This clonotype was detected many times. J is TRBJ2-7 and V is TRBV7-8, with no clear D. Germline CDR1 SGHVS, CDR2 FQNEAQ. The CDR3 covers 12 residues. Trimming removed 1 base at V and 6 bases at J, with 7 bases between. The CDR3 spells CASSLGAVEQYF. The CDR3 nucleotides read TGTGCCAGCAGCTTAGGGGCGGTCGAGCAGTACTTC.

This clonotype was detected ten times or more. The CDR3 nucleotides read TGTGCCAGCAGCTTGGCAGGGGCCGGCTACACCTTC. This translates into CASSLAGAGYTF. This sequence joins TRBV7-9 and TRBJ1-2; D is possibly TRBD1 (6 bases). Per the germline V gene, CDR1 is SEHNR and CDR2 is FQNEAQ (reference sequence). Between the trimmed V and J ends, which lost 3 bases and 8 bases, there was a span of 10 bases. The CDR3 is 12 amino acids.

The rearrangement joins TRBV28 to TRBJ2-5; D is uncertain. Germline CDR1 reads MDHEN; CDR2 reads SYDVKM. Trimming stripped 6 bases from V and 4 bases from J, with 18 bases between. The CDR3 extends over 15 amino acids. The CDR3 sequence: CASRVDFSSRETQYF. For the CDR3, the DNA is TGTGCCAGCAGGGTCGATTTCTCCAGTAGAGAGACCCAGTACTTC.

V gene TRBV29-1 combines with J gene TRBJ2-1, with TRBD2 as a possible D gene (5 bases). V gave up 6 bases and J gave up 5 bases, with 20 bases separating them. The germline gives CDR1 SQVTM, CDR2 ANQGSEA. The CDR3 sequence is 15 residues long. CDR3 sequence (DNA): TGCAGCGTCACCTGGGAGTCCAGAGGCGACAATGAGCAGTTCTTC. Translation: CSVTWESRGDNEQFF.

This clonotype was seen many times. V and J are TRBV2 and TRBJ2-5; the match to TRBD2 covers 7 bases. With 7 bases clipped from V and 4 bases from J, the junction kept 12 bases outside the gene matches. The CDR3 runs to 15 residues. The germline gives CDR1 SNHLY, CDR2 FYNNEI. CDR3 DNA: TGTGCCAGCACCCATAGCGGGCAAAGCAGAGAGACCCAGTACTTC. Translated: CASTHSGQSRETQYF.

This clonotype was observed a handful of times. J is TRBJ1-5 and V is TRBV13, with TRBD1 identical over 8 bases. The ends lost 5 bases at V and 1 base at J; junction bases unmatched: 4. The CDR3 contains 15 residues. Germline V gene lookup returns CDR1 PRHDT and CDR2 FYEKMQ (reference sequence). The CDR3 spells CASSQGQESNQPQHF. The CDR3 region has the DNA TGTGCCAGCAGCCAGGGACAGGAGAGCAATCAGCCCCAGCATTTT.

The rearrangement links TRBV19 to TRBJ1-1, with D hard to call. CDR1 LNHDA and CDR2 SQIVND come from the germline V gene (reference sequence). V was trimmed by 5 bases and J by 6 bases, leaving 16 bases between them. This CDR3 contains 14 residues. CDR3 nucleotide sequence: TGTGCCAGTAGTTACTTCAAGGAAAGGGCTGAAGCTTTCTTT. Translation gives CASSYFKERAEAFF. Full variable domain (outside the CDR3, taken from reference TRBV19 and TRBJ1-1): DGGITQSPKYLFRKEGQNVTLSCEQNLNHDAMYWYRQDPGQGLRLIYYSQIVNDFQKGDIAEGYSVSREKKESFPLTVTSAQKNPTAFYLCASSYFKERAEAFFGQGTRLTVV.

This clonotype appeared many times. The chain has TRBV19 and TRBJ1-6, with D unclear. Germline V lookup: CDR1 LNHDA, CDR2 SQIVND (reference sequence). With 3 bases removed from V and 4 bases from J, the gap between germline ends came to 13 bases. The CDR3 extends over 16 amino acids. The CDR3 DNA is TGTGCCAGTAGTATCTCCCTGGACGGATATAATTCACCCCTCCACTTT. Amino acid sequence: CASSISLDGYNSPLHF.

The chain has TRBV2 and TRBJ1-5, with D maybe TRBD1 (5 bases). This CDR3 region has 15 residues. Trimming took off 3 bases at V and 3 bases at J, with 12 bases between the two ends. Germline CDR1 and CDR2: SNHLY and FYNNEI. CDR3 loop: CASSERDSTNQPQHF. The CDR3 DNA reads as TGTGCCAGCAGTGAGAGAGACAGTACCAATCAGCCCCAGCATTTT.

The CDR3, as DNA: TGCAGTGCTATACACCGGGACAGGGGGCTTAAGGCTTTCTTT. Amino acid sequence: CSAIHRDRGLKAFF. This chain uses TRBV20-1 with TRBJ1-1; 12 bases are a match to TRBD1. V was pared by 4 bases and J by 11 bases, with 11 bases of the junction left unmatched. Per germline, CDR1 DFQATT and CDR2 SNEGSKA (reference sequence). This CDR3 spans 14 amino acids.

The rearrangement links TRBV6-5 to TRBJ2-5, with 8 bases aligning to TRBD2. CDR3 size: 17 residues. The junction had 14 bases not matched to a gene; V was cut back by 6 bases and J by 2 bases. Per the germline V gene, CDR1 is MNHEY and CDR2 is SVGAGI. The CDR3 region has the DNA TGTGCCAGCAGGAGCAGACTTGGAGCGGGAGAACAAGAGACCCAGTACTTC. Translation: CASRSRLGAGEQETQYF.

The rearrangement joins TRBV7-6 to TRBJ2-3; D unresolved. Trimming took 5 bases from V and 3 from J, leaving 6 bases between them. Per the germline V gene, CDR1 is SGHVS and CDR2 is FNYEAQ. The CDR3 consists of 12 residues. CDR3 amino acids: CASSPMTDTQYF. CDR3 in DNA: TGTGCCAGCAGCCCCATGACAGATACGCAGTATTTT.

In its sample, this clonotype was seen many times. The chain joins TRBV4-1 to TRBJ1-4; D possibly corresponds to TRBD1 (5 bases). Trimming removed 1 base at V and 6 bases at J, with 15 bases between. The CDR3 has 16 amino acids. Germline-derived CDR1 and CDR2 are MGHRA and YSYEKL. CDR3 protein: CASSQGRGRVDEKLFF. The CDR3, as DNA: TGCGCCAGCAGCCAAGGACGGGGACGAGTAGATGAAAAACTGTTTTTT.

The chain carries TRBV20-1 and TRBJ1-1; D is possibly TRBD1 (5 bases). The germline gives CDR1 DFQATT, CDR2 SNEGSKA (reference sequence). V dropped 4 bases and J dropped 1 base, with 13 bases sitting between them. The CDR3 has 14 amino acids. This chain's CDR3 is CSAIDDSSNTEAFF. For the CDR3, the DNA is TGCAGTGCTATTGACGACAGCTCGAACACTGAAGCTTTCTTT.

The rearrangement joins TRBV28 to TRBJ2-1, with 8 bases that match TRBD1. The CDR3 runs 16 residues. The V segment lost 5 bases and the J segment 7 bases; nucleotides outside the gene matches: 13. Germline values: CDR1 MDHEN, CDR2 SYDVKM. The CDR3: CASSPQGALLENEQFF. The CDR3 nucleotides read TGTGCCAGCAGTCCTCAGGGGGCCTTACTTGAGAATGAGCAGTTCTTC.